This T cell receptor (beta chain) emerged from a study of shared clonotypes between healthy human individuals. The input for sorted-subset replicate PCRs was about 200 ng DNA, around 27,000 T cell genomes. Clones were sequenced by immunoSEQ multiplex PCR, and TCRdb holds only the in-frame ones, with some missing. The sample comprises some 1 million clones, about three quarters of which are singletons, and approximately 1.5% rests with the top ten. The V and J ends lost 0 bases and 9 bases, in that order; junction bases with no gene match: 6. CDR1 is SEHNR, CDR2 FQNEAQ, per germline (reference sequence). The CDR3 is 15 residues long. Notes on the study in general: There were few donors, and this limited the genetic and exposure-history diversity represented.

As concerns this clone: Its antigen is still unknown.

V is TRBV7-9 and J is TRBJ2-1; 9 nucleotides line up with TRBD1. The sequence was collected from a man aged 18-30 years in good health. Sequencing was carried out using memory CD4+ T cells sorted from blood. The subset here: CD45RA-negative fraction. Here the CDR3 reads CASSLAQGAGGEQFF. The CDR3 DNA reads as TGTGCCAGCAGCTTAGCACAGGGGGCCGGCGGTGAGCAGTTCTTC.